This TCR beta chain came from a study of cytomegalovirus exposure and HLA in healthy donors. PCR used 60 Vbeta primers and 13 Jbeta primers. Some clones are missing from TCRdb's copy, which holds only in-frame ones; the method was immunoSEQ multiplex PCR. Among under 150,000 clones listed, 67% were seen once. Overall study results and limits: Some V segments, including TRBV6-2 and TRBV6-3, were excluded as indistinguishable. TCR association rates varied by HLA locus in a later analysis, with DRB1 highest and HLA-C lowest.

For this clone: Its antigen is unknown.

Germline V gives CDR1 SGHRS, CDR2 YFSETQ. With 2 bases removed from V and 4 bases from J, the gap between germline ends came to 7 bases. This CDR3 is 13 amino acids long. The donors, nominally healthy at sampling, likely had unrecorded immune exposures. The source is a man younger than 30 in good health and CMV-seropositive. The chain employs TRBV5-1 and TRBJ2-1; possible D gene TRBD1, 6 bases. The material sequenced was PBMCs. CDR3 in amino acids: CASSLGTYNEQFF. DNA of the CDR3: TGCGCCAGCAGCTTAGGGACATACAATGAGCAGTTCTTC.